This T cell receptor beta chain was identified during a study of blood T cell repertoires in COVID-19. Study-level background: The study drew acute and convalescent COVID-19 samples from the United States, Italy and Spain. PBMCs, B-cell-depleted T cells, or T cells were the source of the cDNA or gDNA that made up the material.

Produced via immunoSEQ multiplex PCR; TCRdb's table is partial and in-frame only. The sample shows a few hundred thousand clones, 88% of them seen only once. While infection was still active, Seattle patients were enrolled and then followed longitudinally. The sample was peripheral blood. The sequence derives from a woman in her 50s with COVID-19, enrolled during active disease.

In nucleotides, the CDR3 is TGTGCCAGCAGCCCATACGCCCAGACCTACGAGCAGTACTTC. Encoded protein: CASSPYAQTYEQYF. The rearrangement joins TRBV7-9 to TRBJ2-7; D remains ambiguous. The CDR3 runs 14 residues. Trimming removed 5 bases at V and 2 bases at J, with 13 bases between. Germline V CDR1 and CDR2: SEHNR, FQNEAQ (reference sequence).